A single sample gave rise to the 3 T cell receptor beta chains below, sequenced in a study of shared clonotypes between healthy human individuals. Generated by immunoSEQ multiplex PCR, the TCRdb table keeps only in-frame clones and is missing some. The sample records more than 2,000,000 clones, about 92% being singletons. The sample was naive CD4+ T cells sorted from blood. As for subset: CD45RA+ positively selected. These receptor sequences come from a man aged 18 to 29 in good health.

This sequence joins TRBV25-1 and TRBJ1-1; TRBD1 agrees at 10 bases. The germline gives CDR1 MGHDK, CDR2 SYGVNS. Trimming removed 3 bases from V and 1 base from J; junction bases left unmatched: 11. This CDR3 has 18 amino acids. CDR3 sequence reads: CASSDLPGQGRKNTEAFF. For the CDR3, the DNA is TGTGCCAGCAGTGACCTTCCGGGACAGGGGAGAAAGAACACTGAAGCTTTCTTT.

This rearrangement joins TRBV7-2 to TRBJ2-1, with TRBD2 identical over 9 bases. Trimming cost V 5 bases and J 3 bases; bases outside gene matches: 5. The CDR3 covers 15 residues. The germline gives CDR1 SGHTA, CDR2 FQGNSA. The CDR3 region is CASSRGLAIYNEQFF. CDR3 coding DNA: TGTGCCAGCAGCCGTGGACTAGCGATCTACAATGAGCAGTTCTTC.

This chain uses TRBV28 with TRBJ1-1, with TRBD1 as a possible D gene (5 bases). Trimming removed 3 bases from V and 5 bases from J, with 16 bases in between. The CDR3 loop spans 15 amino acids. Germline lookup yields CDR1 MDHEN and CDR2 SYDVKM. CDR3 sequence reads: CASSFLGPGGTEAFF. DNA for the CDR3: TGTGCCAGCAGTTTCCTAGGCCCCGGGGGGACTGAAGCTTTCTTT.